This T cell receptor (beta chain) was sequenced in a study of T-cell reconstitution after alpha-beta-depleted transplantation in children. Notes on this clonotype: Its target is not known.

Unique molecular identifiers were used in preparing the TCRbeta library. Via MiXCR, TCRdb re-called the PCR reads, giving one row per CDR3 protein. The data contain 300,000 to 400,000 distinct CDR3 sequences, approximately 20% of them singletons. General study points: Several hundred expanded graft clones reportedly gave rise to the alpha-beta T cells present about two months after transplant.

This sequence originates from a male patient younger than 18 who had a stem cell transplant for acute lymphoblastic leukemia, so the T cells may come from the graft donor. The material was PBMCs, mostly from graft donor cells, obtained 180 days after TCRalphabeta/CD19-depleted stem cell transplant.

In nucleotides, the CDR3 is TGCGCCAGCAGCCTCCCCCCGACAGGATCCACAGATACGCAGTATTTT. As protein: CASSLPPTGSTDTQYF. V is TRBV4-1 and J is TRBJ2-3; weak D call: TRBD1 (6 bases). Germline loops: CDR1 MGHRA, CDR2 YSYEKL. V shed 4 bases and J shed 2 bases, with 16 bases lying between them. The CDR3 spans 16 residues.